This T cell receptor (beta chain) was recorded in a study of post-analysis software for immune sequencing data. Study-wide findings and caveats: Five TRBV segments, including TRBV5-6, TRBV5-1 and TRBV20-1, were more frequent in patients than controls.

With 3 bases removed from V and 8 bases from J, the gap between germline ends came to 13 bases. The CDR3 has 13 residues. Looked up from germline, CDR1 is MNHEY and CDR2 is SMNVEV (reference sequence). cDNA libraries of TCR beta carried unique molecular identifiers. TCRdb redid the calling of the PCR reads with MiXCR, one entry per CDR3 protein. The sample has 350,000 to 500,000 distinct CDR3 sequences; about 39% are singletons. Turning to this clonotype: Its target is not known.

This clonotype originated in a girl between 2 and 10 years old with multiple sclerosis. The chain joins TRBV27 to TRBJ1-2, with D possibly matching TRBD1 (5 bases). The sample comprised blood. CDR3 amino acids: CASSFRDLQGYTF. The CDR3 nucleotides are TGTGCCAGCAGTTTCAGGGACCTCCAGGGCTACACCTTC.